Listed below are T cell receptor beta chains from one sample, sequenced in a study of cytomegalovirus exposure and HLA in healthy donors. Some clones are missing from TCRdb's copy, which holds only in-frame ones; the method was immunoSEQ multiplex PCR. The data contain some 140,000 clones, roughly four fifths of them singletons. Sequenced: PBMCs. The source is a man aged 25 to 40 in good health and CMV-seronegative. Both conserved end residues are part of each CDR3. A D gene is named only where the DNA matches it firmly. Part of the rows lack a size; the others show once, few, many or a class for expanded clones.

>TRBV9|.|.|TRBJ2-7
CASSVGGAGYTYEQYF
>TRBV6-1|once|TRBD2|TRBJ2-3
CASSVTSGTTDTQYF
>TRBV6-5|.|.|TRBJ2-7
CASSADRTYEQYF
>TRBV2|.|TRBD1|TRBJ1-1
CASSRTGPSEAFF
>TRBV5-1|.|TRBD2|TRBJ2-3
CASIPGGSTDTQYF
>TRBV19|.|.|TRBJ2-7
CASSISRADEQYF
>TRBV4-1|few|.|TRBJ2-2
CASSQGEDTGELFF
>TRBV28|few|.|TRBJ1-2
CASSLYSPRDISYTF
>TRBV6-1|.|.|TRBJ1-5
CASSGATTNQPQHF
>TRBV5-4|.|.|TRBJ2-5
CASSSPGIQETQYF
>TRBV9|few|.|TRBJ1-2
CASSPTGTNYGYTF
>TRBV7-9|.|TRBD2|TRBJ2-1
CASSLTSGRSGGQFF
>TRBV25-1|.|TRBD2|TRBJ2-1
CASDASGRAANEQFF
>TRBV13|.|TRBD2|TRBJ2-1
CASRSSGSSYNEQFF
>TRBV6-5|.|TRBD1|TRBJ1-2
CASSWTGESVYGYTF
>TRBV2|.|.|TRBJ1-4
CASSKDSGNEKLFF
>TRBV28|.|.|TRBJ1-2
CASSQTTFYGYTF
>TRBV9|.|.|TRBJ2-7
CASSVKGGTASEQYF
>TRBV5-1|.|.|TRBJ2-7
CASSLARDNGEQYF
>TRBV19|.|TRBD2|TRBJ2-7
CASAVAGWSEQYF
>TRBV7-5|.|.|TRBJ2-7
CARTSPGQGSYEQYF
>TRBV16|few|.|TRBJ2-3
CASSLGQHTDTQYF
>TRBV23-1|.|.|TRBJ2-7
CAIQSSYEQYF
>TRBV5-4|.|.|TRBJ2-1
CASSLGQAIYSEQFF
>TRBV5-1|.|TRBD2|TRBJ2-5
CASSPGTSGSEETQYF
>TRBV6-5|.|TRBD1|TRBJ2-2
CASSGQGSSGELFF
>TRBV27|.|TRBD1|TRBJ1-5
CASSPGQGAGNQPQHF
>TRBV27|.|.|TRBJ2-6
CASSLHSGANVLTF
>TRBV5-1|.|TRBD2|TRBJ2-2
CASSFPRREAIEGELFF
>TRBV6-5|.|.|TRBJ2-7
CASSYRGQSYEQYF
>TRBV5-1|.|.|TRBJ2-3
CASSYLTDTDTQYF
>TRBV27|once|TRBD2|TRBJ2-1
CASSLLASGINNEQFF
>TRBV4-1|.|TRBD2|TRBJ2-3
CASSQHGLARDTQYF
>TRBV2|.|.|TRBJ2-7
CASEEGYEQYF
>TRBV19|.|TRBD1|TRBJ1-5
CASSHGDRSYNQPQHF
>TRBV6-6|.|.|TRBJ2-1
CASSSPGVGNEQFF
>TRBV6-4|.|TRBD2|TRBJ2-3
CASSETSAATQYF
>TRBV27|few|.|TRBJ2-1
CASSLRVADNEQFF
>TRBV5-8|.|.|TRBJ2-7
CASSHQTGSGYEQYF
>TRBV7-3|.|TRBD1|TRBJ2-2
CASSLTDSRDRGHNTGELFF
>TRBV27|.|TRBD1|TRBJ2-5
CASSHGTGGETQYF
>TRBV29-1|once|TRBD1|TRBJ2-7
CSETGQGAYEQYF
>TRBV9|.|.|TRBJ2-7
CASSPIPGGSYEQYF
>TRBV7-9|.|TRBD1|TRBJ2-7
CASSLPGTGSYEQYF
>TRBV6-1|medium-sized|.|TRBJ1-1
CASSPRQVLNTEAFF
>TRBV28|.|.|TRBJ2-7
CASIPGFSYEQYF
>TRBV18|.|.|TRBJ2-7
CASSPGANYEQYF
>TRBV7-2|.|TRBD1|TRBJ2-7
CASSFDLPGTVSYEQYF
>TRBV9|.|TRBD2|TRBJ2-1
CASSAGTSVINEQFF
>TRBV18|.|.|TRBJ2-7
CASSPPGRVTYEQYF
>TRBV6-6|.|TRBD1|TRBJ1-1
CASSKSTGGHTEAFF
>TRBV27|once|.|TRBJ2-3
CASKSLPGTDTQYF
>TRBV5-5|.|.|TRBJ2-7
CASSPGYESEQYF
>TRBV19|.|.|TRBJ1-2
CASSMGEAGGYGYTF
>TRBV7-3|.|.|TRBJ2-1
CASSLADNEQFF
>TRBV27|.|TRBD1|TRBJ2-3
CASSLSGQGYHF
>TRBV30|.|TRBD2|TRBJ2-2
CAWNPGTSGSIGELFF
>TRBV29-1|.|.|TRBJ2-1
CSVDGAGVSSYNEQFF
>TRBV18|.|TRBD1|TRBJ2-7
CASSPGTGGTNEQYF